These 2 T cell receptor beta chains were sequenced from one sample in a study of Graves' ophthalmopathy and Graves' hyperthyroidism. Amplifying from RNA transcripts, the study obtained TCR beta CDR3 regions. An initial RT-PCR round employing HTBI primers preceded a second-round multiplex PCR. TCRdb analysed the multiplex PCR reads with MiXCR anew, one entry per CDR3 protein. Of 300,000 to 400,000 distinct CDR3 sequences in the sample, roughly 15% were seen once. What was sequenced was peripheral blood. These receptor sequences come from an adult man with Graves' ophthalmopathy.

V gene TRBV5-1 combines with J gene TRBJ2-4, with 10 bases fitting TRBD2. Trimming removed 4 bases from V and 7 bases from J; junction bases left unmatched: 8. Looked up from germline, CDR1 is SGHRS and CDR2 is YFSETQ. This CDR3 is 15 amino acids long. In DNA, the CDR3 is TGCGCCAGCAGCCACGGACTAGCGGATGGGAACATTCAGTACTTC. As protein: CASSHGLADGNIQYF.

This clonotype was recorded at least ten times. CDR3 sequence: CAISAREQETQYF. The CDR3 coding sequence is TGTGCCATCAGTGCCAGGGAGCAAGAGACCCAGTACTTC. The chain uses TRBV10-3 and TRBJ2-5; D is perhaps TRBD1 or TRBD2 (5 bases each). Germline V gene lookup returns CDR1 ENHRY and CDR2 SYGVKD. There are 13 residues in the CDR3. V lost 4 bases to trimming and J lost 2 bases, with 8 bases between them.